The entry that follows covers one TCR beta chain sequence. Primers included in the PCR were 60 Vbeta and 13 Jbeta primers. Clones were sequenced by immunoSEQ multiplex PCR, and TCRdb holds only the in-frame ones, with some missing. The data contain 100,000 to 150,000 clones, under 80% of them singletons. The data were obtained in a study of cytomegalovirus exposure and HLA in healthy donors. There are 15 residues in the CDR3. The V segment lost 6 bases and the J segment 4 bases; nucleotides outside the gene matches: 8. CDR1 is MNHNY and CDR2 is SVGAGI in the germline V gene (reference sequence). V and J are TRBV6-6 and TRBJ1-5, with TRBD1 matching 8 bases. The material sequenced was PBMCs. The sequence was collected from a man aged 35 to 55 in good health and CMV-seropositive. CDR3: CASSFGTGRNQPQHF. The CDR3, as DNA: TGTGCCAGCAGCTTCGGGACAGGCCGAAATCAGCCCCAGCATTTT.